Listed here is a single T cell receptor (beta chain). Seattle patients were enrolled while actively infected and followed longitudinally. The data stem from a study of blood T cell repertoires in COVID-19. The wider study: Acute-phase and convalescent COVID-19 samples originated in the United States, Italy and Spain. Nucleic acid was either cDNA or gDNA, and it came from T cells, B-cell-depleted T cells, or PBMCs.

Germline V CDR1 and CDR2: MNHEY, SMNVEV (reference sequence). The CDR3 is 15 amino acids. Trimming at V came to 3 bases and at J to 3 bases, leaving 5 bases not matched to a gene. The protocol was immunoSEQ multiplex PCR, while the TCRdb copy is restricted to in-frame clones and leaves out a portion. The sample has about 250,000 clones; approximately 88% are singletons. The receptor was derived from a woman aged 25 to 39 with COVID-19, enrolled during active disease. The V and J genes are TRBV27 and TRBJ2-7; TRBD2 matches 10 bases. What was sequenced was peripheral blood. CDR3 in DNA: TGTGCCAGCAGTTTTGAACTAGCGGGGTACTACGAGCAGTACTTC. As protein: CASSFELAGYYEQYF.